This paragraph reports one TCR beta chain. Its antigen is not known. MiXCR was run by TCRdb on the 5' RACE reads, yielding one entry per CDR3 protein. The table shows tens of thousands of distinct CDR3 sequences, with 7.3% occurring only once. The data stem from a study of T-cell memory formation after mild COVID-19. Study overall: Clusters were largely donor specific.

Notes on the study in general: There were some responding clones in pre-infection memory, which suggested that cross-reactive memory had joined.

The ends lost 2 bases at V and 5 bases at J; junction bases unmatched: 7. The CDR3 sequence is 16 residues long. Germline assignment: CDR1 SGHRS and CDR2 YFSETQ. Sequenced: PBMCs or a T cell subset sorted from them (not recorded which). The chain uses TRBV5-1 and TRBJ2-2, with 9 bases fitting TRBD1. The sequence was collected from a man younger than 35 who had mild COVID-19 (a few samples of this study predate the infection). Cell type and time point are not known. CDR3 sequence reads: CASSFVLDRGTGELFF. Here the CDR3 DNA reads TGCGCCAGCAGCTTCGTCCTTGACAGGGGGACCGGGGAGCTGTTTTTT. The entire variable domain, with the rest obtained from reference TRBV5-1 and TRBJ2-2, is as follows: KAGVTQTPRYLIKTRGQQVTLSCSPISGHRSVSWYQQTPGQGLQFLFEYFSETQRNKGNFPGRFSGRQFSNSRSEMNVSTLELGDSALYLCASSFVLDRGTGELFFGEGSRLTVL.